This TCR beta chain was profiled in a study of T cell responses to AZD1222 COVID-19 vaccine (dated by TCRdb to the early 2020s). With regard to the full study: A total of approximately 230 trial participants underwent TCR sequencing, of whom about 210 received two doses of AZD1222 and some 26 received two doses of the MenACWY control vaccine. Trial participants were enrolled into age subgroups of 18-55, 56-69 and 70-plus years, which contained roughly 150, 30 and 60 TCR-sequenced participants, respectively. Results the study describes overall, beyond this receptor: CD4 TCRs associated with the vaccine covered the entire spike protein, and the dominant responses were in regions 160-218 and 743-854. Participants were mostly white British and included more females than males, and it was suggested by the authors that clonal diversity may have been underestimated. Reportedly, almost half of the unique spike-specific TCRs recognized epitopes lying outside the regions that are mutated in the B.1.351 and B.1.1.7 variants. Conclusions about previously exposed vaccinees are limited, since just five or six AZD1222 recipients were seropositive for SARS-CoV-2 at baseline. No day 14 peak-response samples were available, so repertoires were characterized only after the peak T cell response. In the small 56-69-year group, the increase in depth fell short of significance, most likely because of low power. After two AZD1222 doses, both the breadth and the depth of spike-specific TCRs were significantly higher than at day 0 and than in MenACWY recipients.

Concerning this clone: What this receptor recognizes is not known. Base qualities are not provided; no much larger clone lies one nucleotide away.

At the junction V is shortened by 0 bases and J by 14 bases; bases outside the gene matches: 13. The CDR3 numbers 16 residues from cysteine through phenylalanine. The only DNA kept is the CDR3, 48 bases in frame from the first base. CDR1 and CDR2, looked up from the germline V gene, are MNHNS and SASEGT. The CDR3 regions of human TCRbeta chains were subjected to immunosequencing. In the paper's pipeline: Repertoire TCRs were matched against a reference library of SARS-CoV-2-specific TCRs generated with the MIRA antigen-specificity platform. Breadth was defined as the fraction of unique TCRs that were SARS-CoV-2-associated. Depth was defined as the fraction of total T cells that were SARS-CoV-2-associated. Using the MIRA data, each spike-specific TCR was mapped to the spike region that the TCR reacts to and placed in a CD4 or CD8 class. Log10-transformed breadth and depth values were compared by one-way ANOVA with Sidak's multiple comparisons tests. In its TCRdb copy, this immuneACCESS table keeps in-frame sequences only and misses some clones. Where compared with another copy, unresolved V genes explain less than half of these, and the others have no known cause. From that table come the V and J calls and clone size; the DNA was used to work out D and trimming. In all, the sample holds about 150,000 clones, and about 85% of those were seen once. The biggest ten clones account for approximately 7.2% of the sample.

In the paper's terms, the time point label means: sample from adult after SARS-CoV-2 infection, after symptom onset. A couple of convalescent COVID-19 patients, sampled after symptom onset from adults with prior SARS-CoV-2 infection, were also TCR-sequenced for comparison. This receptor chain uses TRBV6-1 and TRBJ1-4; TRBD1 fits 9 bases in the junction. The sequence came from an adult who had recovered from COVID-19. The sequencing used peripheral blood, collected after recovery from COVID-19. The nucleotide sequence reads TGTGCCAGCAGTGAAGCTAGCGGGATTGGGACAGGGAGGCTGTTTTTT. This sequence encodes CASSEASGIGTGRLFF.